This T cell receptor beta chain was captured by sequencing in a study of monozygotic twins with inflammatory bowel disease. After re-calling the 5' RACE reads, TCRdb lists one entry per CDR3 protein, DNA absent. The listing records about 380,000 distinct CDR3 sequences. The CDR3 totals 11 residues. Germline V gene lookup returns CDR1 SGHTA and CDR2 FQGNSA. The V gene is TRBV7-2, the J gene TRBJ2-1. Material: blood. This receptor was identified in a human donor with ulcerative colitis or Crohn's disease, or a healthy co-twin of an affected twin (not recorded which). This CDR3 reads CASSQMNEQFF.